The T cell receptor beta chain under discussion was sequenced for a study of OX40 agonist ivuxolimab in advanced cancers. About the research overall: Males comprised around 80% of the group, whose mean age was approximately 60 years (range roughly 20 to 90).

Trimming shortened V by 6 bases and J by 6 bases, and 18 bases separated the two germline ends. The CDR3 has 14 residues. Per germline, CDR1 MNHEY and CDR2 SVGAGI. Produced via immunoSEQ multiplex PCR; TCRdb's table is partial and in-frame only. The repertoire consists of approximately 58,000 clones, with 86% occurring once and the leading ten covering roughly 0.9%. This clone has only a few counts. The chain employs TRBV6-5 and TRBJ2-7; D is perhaps TRBD1 (7 bases). This receptor was identified in an adult with an advanced solid tumor such as melanoma, head and neck, liver or kidney cancer. Sequenced material: CD4+ or CD8+ T cells sorted from blood, taken in a trial of the OX40 agonist ivuxolimab. CDR3 sequence reads: CASRRGQEGIEQYF. Written as DNA, the CDR3 is TGTGCCAGCAGACGAGGACAGGAGGGCATCGAGCAGTACTTC.